The clone carrying this TCR beta chain has at least ten counts. As yet, its antigen is unknown. This sample is part of a study of response to subunit inactivated influenza vaccine. The study's findings and limits: That few new T cells are recruited by each seasonal influenza vaccination was the authors' suggestion.

The V gene end was trimmed by 2 bases and the J gene end by 9 bases; junction bases not matched to a gene: 7. The germline CDR1 and CDR2 sequences are DFQATT and SNEGSKA (reference sequence). This CDR3 spans 13 amino acids. TCRdb re-derived calls from the RT-PCR reads in MiXCR, one entry per CDR3 protein. The table lists more than 450,000 distinct CDR3 sequences, around 10% of them singletons. These same records also appear under a second study, on T cells expressing NK-cell markers. That paper states: 5'RACE template switching with UMIs produced the TCR beta cDNA. There were seven HCMV-seropositive donors and one seronegative donor among the eight sequenced. About 1.0-8% of CD8+ T cells in 6 or 7 donors belonged to dominant NKG2C+ clonotypes. Nothing established the HCMV specificity of expanded NKG2C+ T cell clones.

The clonotype comes from a man between 45 and 60 years old who received an inactivated influenza vaccine. The rearrangement uses TRBV20-1 and TRBJ2-5; TRBD1 agrees at 9 bases. Source: PBMCs from blood, taken on the day of vaccination. CDR3 sequence: CSARQQGAPSQYF. The CDR3 DNA follows: TGCAGTGCTAGACAACAGGGGGCCCCCTCCCAGTACTTC.